These T cell receptor beta chains were read from a single sample in a study of T cells in localized non-small cell lung cancer. Using immunoSEQ multiplex PCR, the repertoire was profiled, and TCRdb retains in-frame clones only, with some absent. The sample consists of tens of thousands of clones, roughly 86% of them appearing once. The sample was peripheral blood, taken before any cancer treatment. These receptors were collected from a woman between 18 and 50 years old with stage III lung adenocarcinoma. Both conserved end residues are part of each CDR3. A D gene is named only where the DNA matches it firmly. Size values are once, few and many counts, or a class for expanded clones, and some rows have none.

V gene	J gene	clone size	D gene	CDR3 protein	CDR3 DNA
TRBV12-5	TRBJ2-3	-	-	CASGPPGLTDTQYF	TGTGCTAGTGGCCCACCGGGGCTCACAGATACGCAGTATTTT
TRBV29-1	TRBJ2-7	-	TRBD2	CSARLAGIYEQYF	TGCAGCGCCCGACTAGCGGGGATCTACGAGCAGTACTTC
TRBV2	TRBJ1-2	-	-	CASSGEQNTNYGYTF	TGTGCCAGCAGTGGAGAACAGAACACTAACTATGGCTACACCTTC
TRBV11-2	TRBJ1-1	-	-	CASSFRGTNTEAFF	TGTGCCAGCAGCTTCCGGGGCACGAACACTGAAGCTTTCTTT
TRBV4-2	TRBJ2-2	-	-	CASSQDRPTGELFF	TGTGCCAGCAGCCAAGATCGACCGACCGGGGAGCTGTTTTTT
TRBV6-1	TRBJ1-2	-	-	CASSHKGTDIYGYTF	TGTGCCAGCAGTCACAAAGGGACGGACATCTATGGCTACACCTTC
TRBV4-1	TRBJ1-4	-	-	CASSQAWGSNEKLFF	TGCGCCAGCAGCCAAGCTTGGGGATCTAATGAAAAACTGTTTTTT
TRBV19	TRBJ2-3	once	-	CASSQTPQGISTDTQYF	TGTGCCAGTAGCCAAACCCCACAGGGTATTAGCACAGATACGCAGTATTTT
TRBV30	TRBJ1-1	-	-	CAWSVRSVGQLNTEAFF	TGTGCCTGGAGTGTACGGTCCGTCGGACAGTTGAACACTGAAGCTTTCTTT
TRBV30	TRBJ1-6	-	-	CAWSVQGFYRSYNSPLHF	TGTGCCTGGAGTGTGCAGGGCTTTTACAGGTCCTATAATTCACCCCTCCACTTT
TRBV30	TRBJ2-3	-	-	CAWSGPLSTDTQYF	TGTGCCTGGAGTGGGCCCCTAAGCACAGATACGCAGTATTTT
TRBV18	TRBJ1-5	-	-	CASSPGSGGSGNQPQHF	TGTGCCAGCTCACCAGGGTCCGGGGGATCGGGCAATCAGCCCCAGCATTTT
TRBV15	TRBJ2-2	-	-	CATSYEVRLLGPGELFF	TGTGCCACCAGTTACGAAGTTAGGCTTTTAGGTCCCGGGGAGCTGTTTTTT
TRBV5-4	TRBJ2-7	-	TRBD1	CASSSPPGQPYEQYF	TGTGCCAGCAGCTCCCCCCCGGGACAGCCCTACGAGCAGTACTTC
TRBV2	TRBJ1-2	few	TRBD1	CASSEAAGGYGYTF	TGTGCCAGCAGTGAAGCGGCAGGGGGCTATGGCTACACCTTC
TRBV5-6	TRBJ2-1	-	TRBD1	CASSSLGTGRSNEQFF	TGTGCCAGCAGCTCTCTAGGGACAGGCAGATCCAATGAGCAGTTCTTC
TRBV11-2	TRBJ2-6	-	TRBD1	CASSQDRVSGANVLTF	TGTGCCAGCAGCCAAGACAGGGTCTCTGGGGCCAACGTCCTGACTTTC
TRBV2	TRBJ1-6	-	TRBD1	CASSPTGDNSPLHF	TGTGCCAGCAGTCCGACAGGGGATAATTCACCCCTCCACTTT
TRBV30	TRBJ1-3	few	-	CAWSLVTGNTIYF	TGTGCCTGGAGTCTAGTGACTGGAAACACCATATATTTT
TRBV10-1	TRBJ1-1	-	-	CASSAGNTEAFF	TGCGCCAGCAGCGCAGGGAACACTGAAGCTTTCTTT
TRBV6-1	TRBJ2-7	-	TRBD1	CASSPNPGTGGEQYF	TGTGCCAGCAGTCCCAACCCCGGGACAGGGGGCGAGCAGTACTTC
TRBV6-1	TRBJ1-1	-	-	CASRADGNTEAFF	TGTGCCAGCAGGGCAGACGGGAACACTGAAGCTTTCTTT
TRBV30	TRBJ1-6	-	-	CAWVGPGSQNSPLHF	TGTGCCTGGGTGGGTCCCGGGAGCCAAAATTCACCCCTCCACTTT
TRBV9	TRBJ2-1	-	-	CASSTGRTPLSYNEQFF	TGTGCCAGCAGCACCGGACGGACTCCCCTCTCCTACAATGAGCAGTTCTTC
TRBV21-1	TRBJ2-5	-	-	CASSSMTPGPQGTQYF	TGTGCCAGCAGCTCGATGACCCCCGGGCCTCAGGGGACCCAGTACTTC
TRBV27	TRBJ2-3	-	-	CASSLAGGGITDTQYF	TGTGCCAGCAGTTTAGCAGGAGGCGGGATCACAGATACGCAGTATTTT
TRBV20-1	TRBJ2-1	few	-	CSAMTDNEQFF	TGCAGTGCCATGACAGATAATGAGCAGTTCTTC
TRBV7-2	TRBJ1-4	-	-	CASSSPNRADEKLFF	TGTGCCAGCAGCTCGCCCAACAGGGCGGATGAAAAACTGTTTTTT
TRBV25-1	TRBJ1-2	few	-	CASSEFDRPYGYTF	TGTGCCAGCAGTGAATTCGACAGGCCCTATGGCTACACCTTC
TRBV12-5	TRBJ1-5	-	-	CASGFTETGSSKPQHF	TGTGCTAGTGGTTTTACGGAAACAGGGAGTTCGAAGCCCCAGCATTTT
TRBV6-5	TRBJ1-6	-	-	CASSRPRSPLHF	TGTGCCAGCAGTCGTCCACGCTCACCCCTCCACTTT
TRBV7-6	TRBJ2-1	-	-	CASSFSNEQFF	TGTGCCAGCAGCTTCTCGAATGAGCAGTTCTTC
TRBV25-1	TRBJ2-5	-	TRBD2	CASSPGLAGGLETQYF	TGTGCCAGCAGCCCTGGACTAGCGGGGGGCTTAGAGACCCAGTACTTC
TRBV14	TRBJ2-1	-	TRBD2	CASSQAQRGLFF	TGTGCCAGCAGCCAAGCCCAGCGGGGTTTGTTCTTC
TRBV2	TRBJ2-4	-	-	CASSDTLSGGNIQYF	TGTGCCAGCAGTGACACCCTAAGTGGGGGAAACATTCAGTACTTC
TRBV2	TRBJ1-1	once	TRBD1	CASRTGNTEAFF	TGTGCCAGCCGGACAGGGAACACTGAAGCTTTCTTT
TRBV7-2	TRBJ2-5	-	-	CASSSQETQYF	TGTGCCAGCAGCTCCCAAGAGACCCAGTACTTC
TRBV7-9	TRBJ2-3	once	-	CASSTPDPTDTQYF	TGTGCCAGCAGCACGCCGGACCCGACAGATACGCAGTATTTT
TRBV10-3	TRBJ2-5	-	-	CAISEAAGAVETQYF	TGTGCCATCAGTGAGGCGGCAGGGGCAGTAGAGACCCAGTACTTC
TRBV6-5	TRBJ2-2	-	-	CASNRLGPGTGELFF	TGTGCCAGCAACCGCCTAGGTCCGGGCACCGGGGAGCTGTTTTTT
TRBV6-1	TRBJ1-3	-	-	CASSEGHDSGNTIYF	TGTGCCAGCAGCGAAGGACACGACTCTGGAAACACCATATATTTT
TRBV6-5	TRBJ1-2	-	-	CASSYSTGAYGYTF	TGTGCCAGCAGTTACTCGACGGGCGCCTATGGCTACACCTTC
TRBV30	TRBJ2-7	-	-	CAWSPGRGLYF	TGTGCCTGGAGTCCCGGGAGAGGGCTGTACTTC
TRBV18	TRBJ1-2	-	-	CASSRARTANYGYTF	TGTGCCAGCTCCCGAGCCCGGACAGCTAACTATGGCTACACCTTC
TRBV7-8	TRBJ2-3	-	TRBD2	CASSLKGAGGGTDTQYF	TGTGCCAGCAGCTTAAAGGGAGCGGGGGGGGGCACAGATACGCAGTATTTT
TRBV6-6	TRBJ1-2	-	TRBD1	CASTKGGQGGYGYTF	TGTGCCAGCACTAAAGGGGGACAGGGAGGATATGGCTACACCTTC
TRBV27	TRBJ2-1	-	-	CASSPSEGTYNEQFF	TGTGCCAGCAGTCCGAGCGAAGGGACCTACAATGAGCAGTTCTTC
TRBV7-3	TRBJ2-1	-	TRBD1	CASSLGTGGQFF	TGTGCCAGCAGCTTAGGGACAGGCGGGCAGTTCTTC
TRBV5-1	TRBJ1-1	-	-	CASSLGLIGNTEAFF	TGCGCCAGCAGCTTGGGCCTAATAGGGAACACTGAAGCTTTCTTT
TRBV10-2	TRBJ2-1	-	TRBD2	CASSEVERGSYNEQFF	TGCGCCAGCAGTGAGGTAGAGCGGGGTTCCTACAATGAGCAGTTCTTC
TRBV6-1	TRBJ2-7	-	-	CASRTPGVDYEQYF	TGTGCCAGCAGAACTCCAGGAGTCGACTACGAGCAGTACTTC
TRBV6-1	TRBJ1-1	-	-	CASSVRRVNTEAFF	TGTGCCAGCAGTGTTCGACGGGTGAACACTGAAGCTTTCTTT